The next 24 T cell receptor beta chains were all read from a single sample in a study of OX40 agonist ivuxolimab in advanced cancers. Produced via immunoSEQ multiplex PCR; TCRdb's table is partial and in-frame only. The data show 100,000 or so clones, about nine tenths seen once. This specimen consisted of CD4+ or CD8+ T cells sorted from blood, obtained in a trial of the OX40 agonist ivuxolimab. Receptors originate from an adult with an advanced solid tumor such as melanoma, head and neck, liver or kidney cancer.

The chain links TRBV30 to TRBJ2-3, with 9 bases identical to TRBD2. Germline assignment: CDR1 GTSNPN and CDR2 SVGIG (reference sequence). The CDR3 runs 15 residues. After removal of 2 bases from V and 2 bases from J, the junction contained 5 bases not matched to a gene. The CDR3 here is CAWSLAGGNTDTQYF. CDR3 DNA sequence: TGTGCCTGGAGTTTGGCGGGGGGGAACACAGATACGCAGTATTTT.

The V call is TRBV14, the J call TRBJ2-7; a possible D gene is TRBD1 (6 bases). Trimming left V 3 bases short and J 2 bases short, with 20 bases between. The CDR3 is 17 residues long. CDR1 and CDR2 (germline): SGHDN, FVKESK. CDR3 sequence reads: CASSHWGGRGTAYEQYF. Here the CDR3 DNA reads TGTGCCAGCAGCCATTGGGGCGGTAGGGGGACGGCCTACGAGCAGTACTTC.

The chain is built from TRBV19 and TRBJ2-2; a weak D match, TRBD1 (5 bases). This CDR3 is 15 amino acids long. The V gene's germline CDR1 is LNHDA and CDR2 SQIVND (reference sequence). V lost 8 bases, J lost 3 bases, and 16 bases lay in between. CDR3 region: CASGKQGTDTGELFF. CDR3 in DNA: TGTGCCAGTGGGAAGCAGGGCACCGACACCGGGGAGCTGTTTTTT. The variable domain in full, with the rest retrieved from reference TRBV19 and TRBJ2-2, is DGGITQSPKYLFRKEGQNVTLSCEQNLNHDAMYWYRQDPGQGLRLIYYSQIVNDFQKGDIAEGYSVSREKKESFPLTVTSAQKNPTAFYLCASGKQGTDTGELFFGEGSRLTVL.

The rearrangement links TRBV7-3 to TRBJ1-6; perhaps TRBD1 as D (6 bases). Between the trimmed V and J ends, which lost 3 bases and 3 bases, there was a span of 9 bases. The germline gives CDR1 SGHTA, CDR2 FQGTGA. The CDR3 loop spans 15 amino acids. The CDR3 DNA reads TGTGCCAGCAGCTTGGACAGAGACTATAATTCACCCCTCCACTTT. It translates to CASSLDRDYNSPLHF.

This clone appeared once. The rearrangement uses TRBV5-1 and TRBJ2-2; 11 positions match TRBD2. This CDR3 has 16 amino acids. V trimming: 7 bases; J trimming: 0 bases; junction bases outside the gene matches: 5. From germline, CDR1 is SGHRS and CDR2 YFSETQ. In nucleotides, the CDR3 is TGCGCCAGCGGACTAGCGGGCCCCGCGAACACCGGGGAGCTGTTTTTT. It encodes CASGLAGPANTGELFF.

This chain joins TRBV7-9 and TRBJ2-3, with D unclear. Germline lookup yields CDR1 SEHNR and CDR2 FQNEAQ (reference sequence). The CDR3 runs 14 residues. V was shortened by 1 base and J by 11 bases, with 16 bases between the two germline ends. CDR3 sequence: CASSLGPLGTQQYF. CDR3 nucleotide sequence: TGTGCCAGCAGCTTAGGCCCGTTGGGCACCCAGCAGTATTTT.

The CDR3 sequence: CASSRSGRETEAFF. As DNA, the CDR3 is TGTGCCAGCAGCCGCAGTGGGCGTGAAACCGAAGCTTTCTTT. V gene TRBV7-8 combines with J gene TRBJ1-1; D ambiguous. The germline V gene encodes CDR1 SGHVS and CDR2 FQNEAQ. The CDR3 length is 14 residues. V was trimmed by 5 bases and J by 8 bases, leaving 18 bases between them.

The CDR3 spells CASRPRTDVTDTQYF. DNA of the CDR3: TGTGCCAGCAGACCCCGGACAGATGTCACAGATACGCAGTATTTT. This sequence joins TRBV5-4 and TRBJ2-3; a possible D gene is TRBD1 (6 bases). Germline CDR1 SGHNT, CDR2 YYREEE (reference sequence). The CDR3 totals 15 residues. V gave up 5 bases and J gave up 2 bases, with 15 bases separating them.

The genes are TRBV5-4 and TRBJ1-1; 9 positions agree with TRBD1. Germline-derived CDR1 and CDR2 are SGHNT and YYREEE (reference sequence). Trimming cost V 4 bases and J 4 bases; bases outside gene matches: 8. The CDR3 covers 15 residues. The CDR3 DNA follows: TGTGCCAGCAGCCCACAGGGGGCGAGGAGCACTGAAGCTTTCTTT. Amino acid sequence: CASSPQGARSTEAFF.

The rearrangement links TRBV6-5 to TRBJ1-2; TRBD1 agrees at 7 bases. Germline V gene data show CDR1 as MNHEY and CDR2 as SVGAGI. V trimming: 10 bases; J trimming: 8 bases; junction bases outside the gene matches: 13. The CDR3 loop spans 13 amino acids. CDR3 residues: CATWTGSTQGYTF. The CDR3, as DNA: TGTGCCACCTGGACAGGCTCTACTCAAGGCTACACCTTC.

J is TRBJ2-7 and V is TRBV5-6, with TRBD2 matching 7 bases. V dropped 3 bases and J dropped 6; count of bases not matched to a gene: 9. Germline-derived CDR1 and CDR2 are SGHDT and YYEEEE. This CDR3 contains 14 residues. CDR3 coding DNA: TGTGCCAGCAGCTCGCCAGGGAGGGAGATCGAGCAGTACTTC. Translating gives CASSSPGREIEQYF.

The chain employs TRBV19 and TRBJ2-1, with a weak D call TRBD1 (6 bases). Trimming took 7 bases from V and 7 from J, leaving 11 bases between them. The CDR3 is 12 residues long. Germline V CDR1 and CDR2: LNHDA, SQIVND (reference sequence). CDR3 DNA sequence: TGTGCCAGTAATAGGGGGAGAAATGAGCAGTTCTTC. It is translated as CASNRGRNEQFF.

The V call is TRBV5-5, the J call TRBJ2-7; 9 nucleotides match TRBD1. Germline-derived CDR1 and CDR2 are SGHKS and YYEKEE (reference sequence). V gave up 3 bases and J gave up 4 bases; unmatched junction bases: 5. The CDR3 has 14 residues. This chain's CDR3 is CASSSTGTGYEQYF. CDR3 DNA: TGTGCCAGCAGCTCGACCGGGACAGGGTACGAGCAGTACTTC.

The chain is built from TRBV6-6 and TRBJ1-4, with a possible D match to TRBD1 (5 bases). Germline CDR1 is MNHNY and CDR2 is SVGAGI (reference sequence). Trimming pared 0 bases from V and 6 bases from J, leaving 14 bases between. This CDR3 is built from 16 residues. CDR3 in amino acids: CASSYSFSGQDEKLFF. The CDR3 DNA reads as TGTGCCAGCAGTTACTCGTTCTCAGGGCAGGATGAAAAACTGTTTTTT.

This clone was seen once. The chain links TRBV5-1 to TRBJ2-1; D not certain. Trimming shortened V by 3 bases and J by 5 bases, and 6 bases separated the two germline ends. Germline CDR1 and CDR2: SGHRS and YFSETQ. This CDR3 contains 12 residues. Here the CDR3 DNA reads TGCGCCAGCAGCTCCCACCACAATGAGCAGTTCTTC. Translated, it gives CASSSHHNEQFF.

This clone has just one count. Sequence at one end of the junction differs from germline and may be a read error. The rearrangement links TRBV7-7 to TRBJ2-5; 10 bases are a match to TRBD2. Per germline, CDR1 SSHAT and CDR2 FNYEAQ (reference sequence). CDR3 size: 16 residues. The CDR3 reads CASSSWTSGGQETQYF. The CDR3 nucleotides read TGTGCTAGCAGCTCCTGGACTAGCGGCGGACAAGAGACCCAGTACTTC.

The table lists this clone with a count of one. This chain joins TRBV5-8 and TRBJ2-7, with 8 bases fitting TRBD2. The V gene end was trimmed by 5 bases and the J gene end by 0 bases; junction bases not matched to a gene: 4. Germline V gene sequence: CDR1 SGHTS, CDR2 YDEGEE. The CDR3 totals 14 residues. CDR3 nucleotide sequence: TGTGCCAGCAGTAGAGCGGGAGACTCCTACGAGCAGTACTTC. Translated: CASSRAGDSYEQYF.

The genes are TRBV12-5 and TRBJ1-4; the D is unclear. Germline CDR1 and CDR2: LGHNT and FRNRAP. V was cut by 7 bases and J by 10 bases, with 19 bases left in between. The CDR3 length is 14 residues. This CDR3 is CASAPDGSEVKLFF. DNA of the CDR3: TGTGCTAGTGCCCCTGACGGGTCCGAGGTAAAACTGTTTTTT.

The chain couples TRBV7-2 to TRBJ1-3, with no clear D. The CDR3 is 17 amino acids. Trimming removed 0 bases from V and 3 bases from J, with 15 bases in between. The germline V gene has CDR1 SGHTA and CDR2 FQGNSA. DNA of the CDR3: TGTGCCAGCAGCTTAGCGTTACAAGGCGCGTTTGGAAACACCATATATTTT. It codes for CASSLALQGAFGNTIYF.

This clone was detected only a few times. The CDR3 DNA reads as TGTGCCTGGAGTGGAGGCCTAGATTCACCCCTCCACTTT. Residues: CAWSGGLDSPLHF. V is TRBV30 and J is TRBJ1-6; D is unresolved. CDR1 GTSNPN and CDR2 SVGIG come from the germline V gene (reference sequence). The CDR3 runs 13 residues. The V end lost 1 base, the J end lost 8 bases, and 9 bases lay between the germline ends.

This sequence joins TRBV10-3 and TRBJ1-3, with unresolved D. The CDR3 length is 14 residues. Between the trimmed V and J ends, which lost 0 bases and 4 bases, there was a span of 7 bases. Germline CDR1 is ENHRY and CDR2 is SYGVKD. CDR3: CAISESTVGNTIYF. The CDR3, as DNA: TGTGCCATCAGTGAGTCGACGGTAGGAAACACCATATATTTT.

This clone was recorded once. This rearrangement joins TRBV4-2 to TRBJ1-6; 12 nucleotides agree with TRBD1. This CDR3 spans 16 amino acids. The germline gives CDR1 LGHNA, CDR2 YNFKEQ. Germline trimming cut 5 bases from V and 10 bases from J; bases unmatched to any gene: 9. Written as DNA, the CDR3 is TGTGCCAGCAGCTCACCGGGACAGGGGGCGATCTCACCCCTCCACTTT. Amino acids: CASSSPGQGAISPLHF.

This chain links TRBV7-2 with TRBJ2-4, with 7 bases identical to TRBD2. The length of the CDR3 is 16 residues. Germline CDR1 and CDR2: SGHTA and FQGNSA. The junction had 8 bases not matched to a gene; V was cut back by 5 bases and J by 1 base. DNA of the CDR3: TGTGCCAGCAGCGACCCGGGAGGAGTGGCCAAAAACATTCAGTACTTC. Translation gives CASSDPGGVAKNIQYF.

The V gene is TRBV6-1, the J gene TRBJ1-1; D not certain. The CDR3 loop spans 13 amino acids. V gave up 1 base and J gave up 1 base, with 4 bases separating them. Looked up from germline, CDR1 is MNHNS and CDR2 is SASEGT. The chain's CDR3 is CASSEDSNTEAFF. The CDR3 DNA sequence: TGTGCCAGCAGTGAAGACTCGAACACTGAAGCTTTCTTT.